These 6 T cell receptor beta chains share one sample of origin, sequenced in a study of shared clonotypes between healthy human individuals. Sequencing was performed with immunoSEQ multiplex PCR; in TCRdb, only in-frame clones are kept and a portion is missing. The table lists approximately 700,000 clones, roughly 72% of them singletons. Sequencing input: memory CD4+ T cells sorted from blood. Subset: CD45RA-negative fraction. Source of these receptors: a woman in her thirties in good health.

V gene TRBV13 combines with J gene TRBJ1-3, with 9 bases aligning to TRBD1. Germline CDR1 PRHDT, CDR2 FYEKMQ (reference sequence). The CDR3 is made up of 16 amino acids. V lost 3 bases and J lost 2; bases outside the gene matches: 5. CDR3 in amino acids: CASSLLGQGPGNTIYF. The DNA of the CDR3 is TGTGCCAGCAGCTTGTTGGGACAGGGTCCTGGAAACACCATATATTTT.

This clone was seen many times. The chain couples TRBV11-2 to TRBJ2-6; D is unclear. The length of the CDR3 is 14 residues. V lost 6 bases, J lost 2 bases, and 8 bases lay in between. CDR1 SGHAT and CDR2 FQNNGV come from the germline V gene. CDR3: CASRPRTGANVLTF. CDR3 coding DNA: TGTGCCAGCAGGCCTAGGACTGGGGCCAACGTCCTGACTTTC.

V usage is TRBV4-1 and J usage is TRBJ2-7; 12 bases agree with TRBD1. The CDR3 covers 16 residues. CDR1 is MGHRA, CDR2 YSYEKL, per germline. With V trimmed by 4 bases and J by 6 bases, 10 bases remained unmatched. This CDR3 reads CASSLRDRGLFGEQYF. The CDR3 coding sequence is TGCGCCAGCAGCCTCAGGGACAGGGGGCTGTTTGGCGAGCAGTACTTC.

The rearrangement joins TRBV7-8 to TRBJ1-5, with 9 bases that match TRBD1. Germline lookup yields CDR1 SGHVS and CDR2 FQNEAQ. The V gene end was trimmed by 1 base and the J gene end by 7 bases; junction bases not matched to a gene: 5. The length of the CDR3 is 15 residues. CDR3 amino acids: CASSLGDRGKQPQHF. DNA for the CDR3: TGTGCCAGCAGCTTAGGAGACAGGGGGAAACAGCCCCAGCATTTT.

The rearrangement joins TRBV28 to TRBJ2-5; D is undetermined. This CDR3 region has 16 residues. Germline CDR1 reads MDHEN; CDR2 reads SYDVKM. Between the trimmed V and J ends, which lost 2 bases and 0 bases, there was a span of 13 bases. The CDR3 DNA reads as TGTGCCAGCAGTTTAATAACGGCCAAGTACCAAGAGACCCAGTACTTC. This sequence encodes CASSLITAKYQETQYF.

This clone was seen many times. The chain employs TRBV18 and TRBJ2-1; 14 nucleotides agree with TRBD2. V dropped 3 bases and J dropped 6; count of bases not matched to a gene: 7. Germline V gene sequence: CDR1 KGHSH, CDR2 LQKENI. This CDR3 contains 17 residues. The CDR3 DNA follows: TGTGCCAGCTCACCGGGACTAGCGGGAGCAGCGGGCAATGAGCAGTTCTTC. This encodes CASSPGLAGAAGNEQFF.